The sequence of this T cell receptor (beta chain) was determined in a study of CD8+CD57+ T cells in acquired aplastic anemia. Study-level background: The study obtained an average of 3.2 ug of DNA from sorted CD4+ and CD8+ cells.

The CDR3 has 15 residues. With V trimmed by 9 bases and J by 9 bases, 13 bases remained unmatched. Looked up from germline, CDR1 is LNHDA and CDR2 is SQIVND (reference sequence). Genomic DNA was employed as the template in profiling TCR beta VDJ and CDR3. TCRdb re-derived calls from the reads in MiXCR, one entry per CDR3 protein. Among around 210,000 distinct CDR3 sequences listed, 65% were seen once. Whoever was chosen for sequencing had shown CD8+CD57+ cell expansion by flow cytometry. V is TRBV19 and J is TRBJ1-6; 8 nucleotides align to TRBD1. The sequenced sample consisted of sorted CD4+, CD8+, or CD8+CD57+ T cells (not recorded which) from PBMCs. This TCR was recovered from a human donor with aplastic anemia. CDR3 loop: CASSTGGTTSSPLHF. DNA of the CDR3: TGTGCCAGCTCCACAGGGGGGACCACGAGTTCACCCCTCCACTTT.